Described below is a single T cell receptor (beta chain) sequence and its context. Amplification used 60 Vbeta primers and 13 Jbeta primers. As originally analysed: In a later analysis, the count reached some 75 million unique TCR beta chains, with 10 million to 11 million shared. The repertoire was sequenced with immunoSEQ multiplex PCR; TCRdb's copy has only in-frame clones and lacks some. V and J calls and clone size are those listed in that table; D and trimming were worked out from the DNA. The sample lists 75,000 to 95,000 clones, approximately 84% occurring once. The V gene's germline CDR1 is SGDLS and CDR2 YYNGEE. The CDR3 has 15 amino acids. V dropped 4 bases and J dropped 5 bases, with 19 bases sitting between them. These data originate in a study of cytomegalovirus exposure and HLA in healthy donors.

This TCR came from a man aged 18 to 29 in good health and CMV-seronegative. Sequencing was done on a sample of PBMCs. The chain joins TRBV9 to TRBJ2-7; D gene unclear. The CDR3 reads CASSPNGAHVDEQYF. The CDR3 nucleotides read TGTGCCAGCAGCCCTAATGGAGCCCACGTTGACGAGCAGTACTTC.